This is a list of T cell receptor beta chains from one sample in a study of beta chain features in type 1 diabetes. Assay used: immunoSEQ multiplex PCR; TCRdb lists only in-frame clones, some missing. The sample gives 95,000 to 150,000 clones, about 15% of which show up once; over 2% is in the top ten. Input material: central memory CD4+ T cells from blood. The source of these receptors is a man aged 25-45 years with type 1 diabetes. Each CDR3 is given with its conserved first and last residue.

v_call	j_call	cdr3_aa
TRBV7-2	TRBJ1-2	CASSQGAHDYGYTF
TRBV7-9	TRBJ2-1	CASSRTSGDEQFF
TRBV2	TRBJ2-7	CASNLGQGINEQYF
TRBV14	TRBJ1-1	CASSPRGGGTEAFF
TRBV15	TRBJ2-5	CATSRPGGETQYF
TRBV27	TRBJ2-3	CASMSYLAGGHTDTQYF
TRBV7-2	TRBJ2-6	CASSLDVSGANVLTF
TRBV6-5	TRBJ2-7	CASSYGWDSSYEQYF
TRBV2	TRBJ1-6	CASRLTGTQNSPLHF
TRBV7-2	TRBJ2-7	CASRPWTGGRYEQYF
TRBV6-6	TRBJ2-1	CASTMGQGLNEQFF
TRBV7-2	TRBJ2-5	CASSLVRDETQYF
TRBV7-2	TRBJ2-5	CASSLAPQGYQETQYF
TRBV5-1	TRBJ2-2	CASGSGTDPNTGELFF
TRBV7-2	TRBJ2-7	CASSEAGSSYEQYF
TRBV4-1	TRBJ1-4	CASSQSRLFNEKLFF
TRBV27	TRBJ2-2	CASTRTGGNTGELFF
TRBV4-2	TRBJ2-4	CASSQSQGPRAKNIQYF
TRBV29-1	TRBJ2-1	CSVDISGNEQFF
TRBV11-3	TRBJ2-4	CASSPQSKNIQYF
TRBV29-1	TRBJ2-3	CSVASGVGADTQYF
TRBV7-2	TRBJ2-7	CASSSRKEQYF
TRBV28	TRBJ2-7	CASINSGTYEQYF
TRBV19	TRBJ1-5	CASSIDQGGNSNQPQHF
TRBV4-1	TRBJ2-5	CASSQGTSGARETQYF
TRBV14	TRBJ1-5	CASSQDLGQPQHF
TRBV9	TRBJ2-5	CASSDHTGAVQYF
TRBV4-3	TRBJ2-2	CASSQWAGSNTGELFF
TRBV4-3	TRBJ2-2	CASSQDRLGELFF
TRBV4-3	TRBJ1-3	CASSHLRHSGNTIYF
TRBV9	TRBJ2-1	CASSPGERPSYNEQFF
TRBV29-1	TRBJ1-1	CSVGYTLEGEAFF
TRBV11-2	TRBJ1-2	CASSPLQGPNYGYTF
TRBV4-3	TRBJ1-2	CASSHVQGLMNGYTF
TRBV28	TRBJ2-1	CASSSWGRGATNEQFF
TRBV30	TRBJ1-5	CAWSAGTGNQPQHF
TRBV25-1	TRBJ1-2	CASSENTYGYTF
TRBV29-1	TRBJ2-5	CSVAGQVQETQYF
TRBV21-1	TRBJ1-2	CASSKDPTAGYTF
TRBV10-3	TRBJ1-6	CAIRGQGGKSPLHF
TRBV10-3	TRBJ2-7	CAISAFAGGTYEQYF
TRBV7-2	TRBJ2-1	CASSQRGYEQFF
TRBV6-6	TRBJ2-3	CASSQPGLAGEDTQYF
TRBV9	TRBJ2-5	CASSAAVQETQYF
TRBV2	TRBJ2-7	CASRSDGYEQYF
TRBV28	TRBJ2-2	CASSPGIGDTGELFF
TRBV2	TRBJ1-5	CASREQRDQPQHF
TRBV7-9	TRBJ2-5	CASSRLAGALRYF
TRBV7-9	TRBJ2-3	CASSLRTGFTDTQYF
TRBV2	TRBJ2-7	CASKASGYEQYF
TRBV29-1	TRBJ2-5	CSGRGTVYYQETQYF
TRBV7-2	TRBJ2-5	CASSLAPASGGAETQYF
TRBV25-1	TRBJ2-7	CASSEGDRYEQYF
TRBV6-5	TRBJ2-3	CASSYRGESTDTQYF
TRBV7-9	TRBJ2-3	CASSLVYSTDTQYF
TRBV6-5	TRBJ2-2	CASSYSPTGRTGELFF
TRBV2	TRBJ2-4	CASTVWEENIQYF